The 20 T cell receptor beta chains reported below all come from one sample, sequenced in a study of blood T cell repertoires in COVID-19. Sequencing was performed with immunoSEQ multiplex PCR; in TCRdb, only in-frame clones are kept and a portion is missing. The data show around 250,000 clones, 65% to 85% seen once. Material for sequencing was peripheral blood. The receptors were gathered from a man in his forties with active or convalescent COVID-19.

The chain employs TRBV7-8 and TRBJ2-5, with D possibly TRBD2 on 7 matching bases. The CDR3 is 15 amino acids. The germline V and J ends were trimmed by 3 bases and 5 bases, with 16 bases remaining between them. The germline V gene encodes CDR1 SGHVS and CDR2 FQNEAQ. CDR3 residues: CASSFGGQGTETQYF. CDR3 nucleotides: TGTGCCAGCAGCTTCGGGGGGCAGGGAACGGAGACCCAGTACTTC.

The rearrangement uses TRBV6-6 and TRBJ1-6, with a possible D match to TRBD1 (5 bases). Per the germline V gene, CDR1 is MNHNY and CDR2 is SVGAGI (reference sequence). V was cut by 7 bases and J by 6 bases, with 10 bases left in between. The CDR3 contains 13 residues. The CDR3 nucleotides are TGTGCCAGCATCGGCAGGGTTAATTCACCCCTCCACTTT. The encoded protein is CASIGRVNSPLHF.

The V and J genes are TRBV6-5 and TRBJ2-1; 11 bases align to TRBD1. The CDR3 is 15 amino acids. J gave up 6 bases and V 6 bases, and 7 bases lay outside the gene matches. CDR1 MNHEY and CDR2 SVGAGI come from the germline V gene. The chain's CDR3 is CASRSGTGGGNEQFF. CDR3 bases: TGTGCCAGCAGATCCGGGACAGGGGGGGGCAATGAGCAGTTCTTC.

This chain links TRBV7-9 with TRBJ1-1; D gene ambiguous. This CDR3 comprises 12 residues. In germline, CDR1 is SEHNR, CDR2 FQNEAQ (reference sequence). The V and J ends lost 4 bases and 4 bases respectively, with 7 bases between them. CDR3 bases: TGTGCCAGCAGCTATCAAGCCACTGAAGCTTTCTTT. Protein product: CASSYQATEAFF.

CDR3 sequence reads: CASSLRTGYSDEQFF. CDR3 nucleotide sequence: TGTGCCAGCAGTTTGAGAACGGGATATTCCGATGAGCAGTTCTTC. J is TRBJ2-1 and V is TRBV6-5; possible D gene TRBD2, 5 bases. Germline V gene lookup returns CDR1 MNHEY and CDR2 SVGAGI. This CDR3 comprises 15 residues. Deletions cut 4 bases from V and 8 bases from J, with 18 bases between.

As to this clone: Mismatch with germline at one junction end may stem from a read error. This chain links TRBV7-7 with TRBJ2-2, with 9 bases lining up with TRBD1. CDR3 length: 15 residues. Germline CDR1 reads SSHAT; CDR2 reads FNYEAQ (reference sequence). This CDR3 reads CASSPATGGHRGAVF. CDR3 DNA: TGTGCTAGCAGCCCAGCGACAGGGGGACACCGGGGAGCTGTTTTT.

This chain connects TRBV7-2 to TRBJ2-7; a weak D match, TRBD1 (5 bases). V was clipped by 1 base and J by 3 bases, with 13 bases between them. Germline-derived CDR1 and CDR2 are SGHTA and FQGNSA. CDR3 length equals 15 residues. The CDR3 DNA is TGTGCCAGCAGCTTAGGCAGGGTGACCAACTACGAGCAGTACTTC. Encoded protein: CASSLGRVTNYEQYF.

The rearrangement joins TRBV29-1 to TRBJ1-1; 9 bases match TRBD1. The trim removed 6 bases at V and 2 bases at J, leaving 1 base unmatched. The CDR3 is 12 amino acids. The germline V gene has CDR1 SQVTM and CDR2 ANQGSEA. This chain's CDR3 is CSVTGGNTEAFF. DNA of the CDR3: TGCAGCGTGACAGGGGGTAACACTGAAGCTTTCTTT. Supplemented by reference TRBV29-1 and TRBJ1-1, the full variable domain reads SAVISQKPSRDICQRGTSLTIQCQVDSQVTMMFWYRQQPGQSLTLIATANQGSEATYESGFVIDKFPISRPNLTFSTLTVSNMSPEDSSIYLCSVTGGNTEAFFGQGTRLTVV.

Here the CDR3 reads CASSGRQGLGRGGNYEQYF. In DNA form, the CDR3 reads TGCGCCAGCAGCGGCAGACAGGGATTGGGTCGTGGCGGCAACTACGAGCAGTACTTC. V and J are TRBV5-1 and TRBJ2-7; TRBD1 matches at 7 bases. Losses at the gene ends were 4 bases for V and 3 bases for J; bases not matched to a gene: 22. This CDR3 has 19 residues. Germline-derived CDR1 and CDR2 are SGHRS and YFSETQ.

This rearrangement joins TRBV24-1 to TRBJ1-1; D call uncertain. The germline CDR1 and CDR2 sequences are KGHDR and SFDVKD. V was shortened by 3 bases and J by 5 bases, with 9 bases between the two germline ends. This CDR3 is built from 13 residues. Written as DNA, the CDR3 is TGTGCCACCAGTGATACGGGGAGGACTGAAGCTTTCTTT. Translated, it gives CATSDTGRTEAFF.

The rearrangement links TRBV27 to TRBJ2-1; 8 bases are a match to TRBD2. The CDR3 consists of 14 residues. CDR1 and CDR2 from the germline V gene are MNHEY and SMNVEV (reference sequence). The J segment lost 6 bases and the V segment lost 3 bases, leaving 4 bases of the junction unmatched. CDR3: CASSFSGGPNEQFF. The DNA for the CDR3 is TGTGCCAGCAGTTTCTCGGGAGGGCCCAATGAGCAGTTCTTC.

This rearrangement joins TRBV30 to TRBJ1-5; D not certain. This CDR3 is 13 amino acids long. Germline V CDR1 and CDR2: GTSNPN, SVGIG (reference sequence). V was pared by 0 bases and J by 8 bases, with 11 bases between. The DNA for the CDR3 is TGTGCCTGGAGTGTACAAGGCGGAGAGCCCCAGCATTTT. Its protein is CAWSVQGGEPQHF.

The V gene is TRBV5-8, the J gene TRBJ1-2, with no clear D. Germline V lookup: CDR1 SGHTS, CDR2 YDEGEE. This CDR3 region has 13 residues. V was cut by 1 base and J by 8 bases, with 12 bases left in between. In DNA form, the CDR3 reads TGTGCCAGCAGCTTGCCCGGGGTTAAGGGCTACACCTTC. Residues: CASSLPGVKGYTF.

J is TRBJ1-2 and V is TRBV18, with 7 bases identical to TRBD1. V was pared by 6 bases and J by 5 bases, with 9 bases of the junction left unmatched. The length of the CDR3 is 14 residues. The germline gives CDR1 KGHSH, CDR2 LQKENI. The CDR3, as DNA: TGTGCCAGCTCTCGAGACAGGGATCCTTATGGCTACACCTTC. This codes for CASSRDRDPYGYTF.

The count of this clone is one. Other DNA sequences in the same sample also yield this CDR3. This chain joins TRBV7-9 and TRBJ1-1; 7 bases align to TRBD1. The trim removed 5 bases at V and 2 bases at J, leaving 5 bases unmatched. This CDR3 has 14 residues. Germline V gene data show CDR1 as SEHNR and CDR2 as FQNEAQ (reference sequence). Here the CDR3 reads CASSLGTANTEAFF. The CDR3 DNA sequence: TGTGCCAGCAGCCTTGGGACAGCTAACACTGAAGCTTTCTTT.

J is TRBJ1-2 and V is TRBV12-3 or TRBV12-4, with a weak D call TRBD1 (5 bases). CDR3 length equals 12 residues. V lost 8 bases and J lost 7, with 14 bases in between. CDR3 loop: CASGKQEGGYTF. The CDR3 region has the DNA TGTGCCAGCGGGAAACAGGAGGGTGGCTACACCTTC.

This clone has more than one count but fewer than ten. The CDR3 DNA reads as TGTGCCAGCAGTGAACAAAGCTCTGGTGAACCCCAGCATTTT. Protein: CASSEQSSGEPQHF. This chain uses TRBV2 with TRBJ1-5, with D hard to call. The V and J ends lost 2 bases and 10 bases respectively, with 15 bases between them. Looked up from germline, CDR1 is SNHLY and CDR2 is FYNNEI. The length of the CDR3 is 14 residues.

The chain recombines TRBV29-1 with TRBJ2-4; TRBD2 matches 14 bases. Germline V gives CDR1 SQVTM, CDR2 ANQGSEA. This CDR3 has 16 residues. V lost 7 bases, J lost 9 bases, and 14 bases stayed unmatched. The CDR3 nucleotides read TGCAGCGCCGCGGGCGGGACTAGCGGGGGAAAGGGCATTCAGTACTTC. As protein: CSAAGGTSGGKGIQYF.

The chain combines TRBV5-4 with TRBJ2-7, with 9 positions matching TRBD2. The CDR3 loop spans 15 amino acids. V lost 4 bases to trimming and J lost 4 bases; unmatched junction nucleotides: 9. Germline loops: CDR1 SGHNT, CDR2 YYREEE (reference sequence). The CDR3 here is CASSESGLAGYEQYF. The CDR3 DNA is TGTGCCAGCAGCGAATCGGGACTAGCAGGGTACGAGCAGTACTTC. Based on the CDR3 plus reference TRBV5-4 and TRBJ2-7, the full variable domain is ETGVTQSPTHLIKTRGQQVTLRCSSQSGHNTVSWYQQALGQGPQFIFQYYREEENGRGNFPPRFSGLQFPNYSSELNVNALELDDSALYLCASSESGLAGYEQYFGPGTRLTVT.

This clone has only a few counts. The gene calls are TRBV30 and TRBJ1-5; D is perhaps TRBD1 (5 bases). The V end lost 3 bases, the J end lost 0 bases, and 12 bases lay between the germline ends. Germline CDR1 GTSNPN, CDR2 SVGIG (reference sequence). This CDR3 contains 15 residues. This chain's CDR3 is CAWRVGAASNQPQHF. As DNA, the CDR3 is TGTGCCTGGAGGGTTGGGGCCGCTAGCAATCAGCCCCAGCATTTT.